One and the same sample provided the 8 T cell receptor beta chains below, sequenced in a study of shared clonotypes between healthy human individuals. TCRdb's table, derived via immunoSEQ multiplex PCR, lists solely in-frame clones and lacks some. This table holds about 1.1 million clones, 77% found once. The specimen was memory CD4+ T cells from PBMCs. The subset here: CD45RA-negative fraction. These receptors were taken from a man aged 18-30 years in good health. Some clones in this sample may be carry-over from other donors' samples.

This chain connects TRBV19 to TRBJ1-5; 8 nucleotides agree with TRBD1. This CDR3 spans 17 amino acids. Losses at the gene ends were 4 bases for V and 5 bases for J; bases not matched to a gene: 13. From germline, CDR1 is LNHDA and CDR2 SQIVND (reference sequence). The CDR3: CASSKPTGAGGHQPQHF. CDR3 sequence (DNA): TGTGCCAGTAGTAAACCCACGGGGGCAGGGGGCCATCAGCCCCAGCATTTT.

With regard to this clone: This sample includes further DNA sequences coding for the same CDR3. The chain employs TRBV5-1 and TRBJ2-3, with TRBD2 matching over 7 bases. Unmatched junction bases numbered 1, after V lost 0 bases and J lost 0 bases. This CDR3 has 15 residues. Per germline, CDR1 SGHRS and CDR2 YFSETQ. CDR3: CASSLERGSTDTQYF. CDR3 coding DNA: TGCGCCAGCAGCTTGGAGCGGGGTAGCACAGATACGCAGTATTTT.

V gene TRBV4-2 combines with J gene TRBJ2-7; 14 nucleotides line up with TRBD2. The J segment lost 4 bases and the V segment lost 5 bases, leaving 4 bases of the junction unmatched. CDR3 length: 15 amino acids. Per the germline V gene, CDR1 is LGHNA and CDR2 is YNFKEQ. The CDR3 region is CASSLGLAGAYEQYF. The CDR3 DNA follows: TGTGCCAGCAGCTTGGGACTAGCGGGAGCTTACGAGCAGTACTTC.

The V call is TRBV10-2, the J call TRBJ2-7; 7 bases map to TRBD1. V lost 6 bases, J lost 2 bases, and 4 bases stayed unmatched. The germline CDR1 and CDR2 sequences are WSHSY and SAAADI. This CDR3 region has 13 residues. CDR3: CASRKTGTYEQYF. The CDR3, as DNA: TGCGCCAGCAGGAAGACAGGGACCTACGAGCAGTACTTC.

This chain uses TRBV5-1 with TRBJ2-7, with D perhaps TRBD1 or TRBD2 (5 bases each). Germline CDR1 and CDR2: SGHRS and YFSETQ. V gave up 4 bases and J gave up 6 bases, with 14 bases separating them. The CDR3 contains 13 residues. For the CDR3, the DNA is TGCGCCAGCAGCCTGGGACGGCGGCTCGAGCAGTACTTC. It yields the protein CASSLGRRLEQYF.

This clone occurred once. The V gene is TRBV10-3, the J gene TRBJ2-7; 8 bases are shared with TRBD1. The V and J ends lost 2 bases and 4 bases, in that order; junction bases with no gene match: 7. CDR1 and CDR2 (germline): ENHRY, SYGVKD. CDR3 size: 15 residues. This chain's CDR3 is CAISEPKRQGYEQYF. DNA for the CDR3: TGTGCCATCAGTGAGCCCAAGAGACAGGGGTACGAGCAGTACTTC.

This clone was seen a handful of times. The chain has TRBV6-6 and TRBJ2-3; no definite D call. Germline loops: CDR1 MNHNY, CDR2 SVGAGI (reference sequence). The CDR3 is made up of 13 amino acids. With 0 bases removed from V and 7 bases from J, the gap between germline ends came to 8 bases. CDR3 in amino acids: CASSYSLGNTQYF. The CDR3 DNA reads TGTGCCAGCAGTTACTCGTTGGGGAATACGCAGTATTTT.

This chain uses TRBV9 with TRBJ1-2; no clear D. Germline lookup yields CDR1 SGDLS and CDR2 YYNGEE. Trimming stripped 4 bases from V and 2 bases from J, with 18 bases between. The length of the CDR3 is 16 residues. The CDR3 region is CASSSPLDRSNYGYTF. CDR3 in DNA: TGTGCCAGCAGCTCCCCCCTCGACCGTTCCAACTATGGCTACACCTTC.